Each of the 17 T cell receptor beta chains below was sequenced from the same sample in a study of T cells in Graves' hyperthyroidism and ophthalmopathy. TCR beta CDR3 regions were amplified from RNA transcripts. Primed by the HTBI set, a first-round RT-PCR was run on the TCR CDR3. TCRdb passed the multiplex PCR reads through MiXCR, listing each CDR3 protein once. The data contain roughly 300,000 distinct CDR3 sequences, approximately 22% of them singletons. Sequences were obtained from blood. The source is a woman between 45 and 60 years old with Graves' hyperthyroidism.

There are many counts of this clonotype. The chain has TRBV7-9 and TRBJ2-5, with a tentative D call TRBD2 (5 bases). The ends were cut back, 11 bases at V and 5 bases at J, with 12 bases in the middle. Germline V gene lookup returns CDR1 SEHNR and CDR2 FQNEAQ (reference sequence). The CDR3 length is 11 residues. CDR3 sequence: CALPRGETQYF. CDR3 nucleotides: TGTGCCCTCCCCAGAGGGGAGACCCAGTACTTC.

The chain recombines TRBV19 with TRBJ1-2; D not certain. CDR1 and CDR2 from the germline V gene are LNHDA and SQIVND (reference sequence). Trimming removed 7 bases at V and 4 bases at J, with 16 bases between. The CDR3 sequence is 14 residues long. The CDR3 loop is CASTLRVGIYGYTF. In DNA, the CDR3 is TGTGCCAGTACCCTCCGGGTTGGGATCTATGGCTACACCTTC.

This clonotype was counted at least ten times. The J gene is TRBJ2-7, the V gene TRBV6-6; no clear D. Germline V gene lookup returns CDR1 MNHNY and CDR2 SVGAGI (reference sequence). Deletions cut 2 bases from V and 3 bases from J, with 8 bases between. The CDR3 runs 13 residues. The CDR3 sequence is CASSYRVGYEQYF. In nucleotides, the CDR3 is TGTGCCAGCAGTTACAGGGTGGGCTACGAGCAGTACTTC.

The gene calls are TRBV6-1 and TRBJ2-7, with 9 bases matching TRBD2. Germline CDR1 reads MNHNS; CDR2 reads SASEGT. Trimming removed 7 bases from V and 6 bases from J; junction bases left unmatched: 13. The CDR3 length is 15 residues. The CDR3 spells CASTRGSGSPREQYF. In DNA form, the CDR3 reads TGTGCCAGCACCAGGGGTAGCGGGAGTCCTCGCGAGCAGTACTTC.

The CDR3 sequence is CASSQFSGREYGYTF. The CDR3 DNA reads TGTGCCAGCAGCCAATTCTCGGGCAGGGAATATGGCTACACCTTC. The J gene is TRBJ1-2, the V gene TRBV14, with D tentatively TRBD1 (5 bases). Germline-derived CDR1 and CDR2 are SGHDN and FVKESK. Deletions cut 2 bases from V and 5 bases from J, with 15 bases between. The CDR3 totals 15 residues.

This sequence joins TRBV27 and TRBJ2-1; TRBD1 aligns across 7 bases. The CDR3 extends over 14 amino acids. The junction had 10 bases not matched to a gene; V was cut back by 6 bases and J by 8 bases. The germline CDR1 and CDR2 sequences are MNHEY and SMNVEV (reference sequence). In nucleotides, the CDR3 is TGTGCCAGCAGAAGGGGGCAGCAGGCTTATGAGCAGTTCTTC. Protein: CASRRGQQAYEQFF.

The V and J genes are TRBV10-3 and TRBJ1-6, with TRBD1 matching over 7 bases. V shed 7 bases, J shed 10 bases, and the junction held 10 bases outside the gene matches. Germline CDR1 is ENHRY and CDR2 is SYGVKD. This CDR3 comprises 14 residues. Here the CDR3 DNA reads TGTGCCATCAACCCGACAGGGCGGGGATCACCCCTCCACTTT. Amino acid sequence: CAINPTGRGSPLHF.

This clonotype was observed at least ten times. The chain joins TRBV12-3 or TRBV12-4 to TRBJ1-6, with 9 positions matching TRBD1. Trimming cost V 6 bases and J 9 bases; bases outside gene matches: 6. The CDR3 consists of 14 residues. The CDR3 reads CASRETGGTSPLHF. The CDR3 bases are TGTGCCAGCAGAGAAACAGGGGGCACTTCACCCCTCCACTTT.

J is TRBJ2-7 and V is TRBV24-1; D is ambiguous. Germline assignment: CDR1 KGHDR and CDR2 SFDVKD. The CDR3 length is 12 residues. V lost 5 bases to trimming and J lost 9 bases, with 13 bases between them. The CDR3 nucleotides are TGTGCCACCAGTGGGAGAGTCGGCGGGCAGTACTTC. As protein: CATSGRVGGQYF.

This rearrangement joins TRBV4-2 to TRBJ2-1; 16 bases match TRBD2. V lost 3 bases and J lost 0; bases outside the gene matches: 5. The germline gives CDR1 LGHNA, CDR2 YNFKEQ. The CDR3 is made up of 19 amino acids. The CDR3 DNA is TGTGCCAGCAGCCACCCGGGACTAGCGGGGGGGAGCTCCTACAATGAGCAGTTCTTC. Translation: CASSHPGLAGGSSYNEQFF.

This clonotype was recorded at least ten times. The CDR3 coding sequence is TGCAGTGCTAGGGCCGGGAGCACAGATACGCAGTATTTT. It encodes CSARAGSTDTQYF. The chain joins TRBV20-1 to TRBJ2-3; D is undetermined. Germline loops: CDR1 DFQATT, CDR2 SNEGSKA (reference sequence). The CDR3 extends over 13 amino acids. V shed 3 bases and J shed 0 bases, with 7 bases lying between them.

The sample holds many counts of this clonotype. V is TRBV3-1 and J is TRBJ1-6; TRBD1 might be the D (6 bases). This CDR3 contains 15 residues. V was cut by 4 bases and J by 8 bases, with 15 bases left in between. Looked up from germline, CDR1 is LGHDT and CDR2 is YNNKEL (reference sequence). The CDR3 DNA is TGTGCCAGCAGCCTCCTCCGGGACATTTATTCACCCCTCCACTTT. Its translation: CASSLLRDIYSPLHF.

The rearrangement uses TRBV28 and TRBJ2-7; no definite D call. V shed 4 bases and J shed 3 bases, with 19 bases lying between them. CDR1 and CDR2 from the germline V gene are MDHEN and SYDVKM. The CDR3 spans 16 residues. The CDR3: CASSSPLTLSLYEQYF. In nucleotides, the CDR3 is TGTGCCAGCAGTTCACCACTGACTCTGAGCCTCTACGAGCAGTACTTC.

The rearrangement uses TRBV5-1 and TRBJ1-5; TRBD1 aligns across 9 bases. Germline trimming cut 5 bases from V and 3 bases from J; bases unmatched to any gene: 6. The germline gives CDR1 SGHRS, CDR2 YFSETQ. This CDR3 comprises 15 residues. The DNA of the CDR3 is TGCGCCAGCAGGCTGGACAGGGGAAACAATCAGCCCCAGCATTTT. It encodes CASRLDRGNNQPQHF.

The chain employs TRBV5-1 and TRBJ2-1; TRBD1 agrees at 8 bases. This CDR3 has 16 residues. V shed 0 bases and J 2 bases; nucleotides not matched to a gene: 4. Germline V gene data show CDR1 as SGHRS and CDR2 as YFSETQ. As DNA, the CDR3 is TGCGCCAGCAGCTTGGGGACAGGGATCACCTACAATGAGCAGTTCTTC. It translates to CASSLGTGITYNEQFF.

This clonotype occurred many times. The chain has TRBV3-1 and TRBJ2-1; 7 bases agree with TRBD2. CDR1 LGHDT and CDR2 YNNKEL come from the germline V gene (reference sequence). This CDR3 is 15 amino acids long. Germline trimming cut 6 bases from V and 4 bases from J; bases unmatched to any gene: 9. CDR3: CASRSGAGRYNEQFF. CDR3 coding DNA: TGTGCCAGCAGGAGCGGAGCGGGGCGGTACAATGAGCAGTTCTTC.

This chain links TRBV10-1 with TRBJ1-2; D gene unclear. With 2 bases removed from V and 4 bases from J, the gap between germline ends came to 8 bases. Germline values: CDR1 WNHNN, CDR2 SYGVQD (reference sequence). The CDR3 has 13 amino acids. The CDR3 here is CASSEGRFYGYTF. CDR3 coding DNA: TGCGCCAGCAGTGAGGGACGGTTCTATGGCTACACCTTC.